The next 2 T cell receptor beta chains were all read from a single sample in a study of cytomegalovirus exposure and HLA in healthy donors. Method: immunoSEQ multiplex PCR; TCRdb's copy keeps in-frame clones and lacks some. The top ten clones hold about 14% of a sample with about 220,000 clones, around four fifths of them seen once. The sequencing input was PBMCs. These receptors all stem from a woman under 40 in good health and CMV-seropositive.

J is TRBJ2-3 and V is TRBV28; tentatively, D is TRBD2 (6 bases). CDR3 length: 15 residues. Germline CDR1 reads MDHEN; CDR2 reads SYDVKM. Trimming took off 5 bases at V and 2 bases at J, with 14 bases between the two ends. CDR3 amino acids: CASSPRGLDTDTQYF. The CDR3 DNA reads as TGTGCCAGCAGTCCAAGGGGACTTGACACAGATACGCAGTATTTT.

This clone was seen a few times. V gene TRBV27 combines with J gene TRBJ1-5; D ambiguous. V was clipped by 3 bases and J by 0 bases, with 6 bases between them. The CDR3 consists of 14 residues. The germline gives CDR1 MNHEY, CDR2 SMNVEV (reference sequence). The CDR3 region is CASSFGDSNQPQHF. The DNA of the CDR3 is TGTGCCAGCAGTTTTGGCGATAGCAATCAGCCCCAGCATTTT.